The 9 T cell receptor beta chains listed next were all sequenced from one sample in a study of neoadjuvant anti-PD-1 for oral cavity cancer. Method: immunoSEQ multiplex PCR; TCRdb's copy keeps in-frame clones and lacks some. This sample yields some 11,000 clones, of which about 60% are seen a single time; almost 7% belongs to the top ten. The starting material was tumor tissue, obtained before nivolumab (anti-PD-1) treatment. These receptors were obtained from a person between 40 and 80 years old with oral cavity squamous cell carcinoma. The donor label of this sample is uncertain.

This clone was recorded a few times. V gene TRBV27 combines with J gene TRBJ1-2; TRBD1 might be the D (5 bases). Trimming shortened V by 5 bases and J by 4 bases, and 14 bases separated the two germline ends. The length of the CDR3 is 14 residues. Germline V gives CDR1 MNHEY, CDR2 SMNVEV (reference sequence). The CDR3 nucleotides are TGTGCCAGCAGTCCCTCCCTCGGGGGCTATGGCTACACCTTC. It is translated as CASSPSLGGYGYTF.

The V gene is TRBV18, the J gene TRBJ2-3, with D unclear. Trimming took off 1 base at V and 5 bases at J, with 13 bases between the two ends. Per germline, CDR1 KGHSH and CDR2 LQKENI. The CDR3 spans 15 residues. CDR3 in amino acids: CASSPLSSKGDTQYF. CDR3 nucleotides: TGTGCCAGCTCACCACTCTCATCAAAGGGAGATACGCAGTATTTT.

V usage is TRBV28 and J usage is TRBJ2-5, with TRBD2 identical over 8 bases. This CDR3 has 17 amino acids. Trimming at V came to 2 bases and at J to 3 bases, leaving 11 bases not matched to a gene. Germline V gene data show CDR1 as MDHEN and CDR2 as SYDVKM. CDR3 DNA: TGTGCCAGCAGTTTAAGTCTCGAGACTAGCGATAAAGAGACCCAGTACTTC. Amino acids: CASSLSLETSDKETQYF.

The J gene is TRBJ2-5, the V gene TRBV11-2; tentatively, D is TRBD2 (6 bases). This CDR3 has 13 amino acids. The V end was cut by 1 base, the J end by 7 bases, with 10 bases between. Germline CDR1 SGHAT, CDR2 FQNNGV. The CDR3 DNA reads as TGTGCCAGCAGCTTAGTTGGAGGGCGGACCCAGTACTTC. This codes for CASSLVGGRTQYF.

The CDR3 sequence: CASSTSGYSYNEQFF. The CDR3 DNA reads as TGTGCCAGTAGTACATCCGGGTATTCCTACAATGAGCAGTTCTTC. V usage is TRBV19 and J usage is TRBJ2-1; D uncertain. The CDR3 runs to 15 residues. Germline-derived CDR1 and CDR2 are LNHDA and SQIVND (reference sequence). The V and J ends lost 4 bases and 1 base respectively, with 11 bases between them.

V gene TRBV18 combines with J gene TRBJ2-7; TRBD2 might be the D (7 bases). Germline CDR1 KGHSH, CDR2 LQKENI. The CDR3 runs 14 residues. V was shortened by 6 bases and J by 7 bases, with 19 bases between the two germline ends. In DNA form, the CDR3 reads TGTGCCAGCTCGGTACAGGGAGGGGGGAGAGAGCAGTACTTC. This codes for CASSVQGGGREQYF.

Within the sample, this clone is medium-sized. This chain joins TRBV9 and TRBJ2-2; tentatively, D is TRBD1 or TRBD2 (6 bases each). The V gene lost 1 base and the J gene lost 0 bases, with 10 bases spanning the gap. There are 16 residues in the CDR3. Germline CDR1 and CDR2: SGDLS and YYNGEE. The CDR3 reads CASSVFGGANTGELFF. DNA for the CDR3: TGTGCCAGCAGCGTATTCGGGGGCGCGAACACCGGGGAGCTGTTTTTT.

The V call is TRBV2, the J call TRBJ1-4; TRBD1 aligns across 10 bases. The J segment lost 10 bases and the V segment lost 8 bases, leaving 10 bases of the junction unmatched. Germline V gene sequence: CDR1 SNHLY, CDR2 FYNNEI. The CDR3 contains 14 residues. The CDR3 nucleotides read TGTGCCAGCTACCTCGGGACAGGGGAGTCAAAACTGTTTTTT. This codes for CASYLGTGESKLFF.

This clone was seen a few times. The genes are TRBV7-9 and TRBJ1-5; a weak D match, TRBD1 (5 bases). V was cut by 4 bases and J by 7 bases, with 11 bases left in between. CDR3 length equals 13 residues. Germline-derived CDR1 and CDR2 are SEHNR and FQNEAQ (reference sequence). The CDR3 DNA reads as TGTGCCAGCAGCTCACCCGACAGCCAGCCCCAGCATTTT. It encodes CASSSPDSQPQHF.